Each of the 4 T cell receptor beta chains below was sequenced from the same sample in a study of cytomegalovirus exposure and HLA in healthy donors. Some clones are missing from TCRdb's copy, which holds only in-frame ones; the method was immunoSEQ multiplex PCR. The table lists about 260,000 clones, roughly 87% of them singletons. Input material: PBMCs. The receptors stem from a woman aged 30 to 39 in good health and CMV-seronegative.

The chain combines TRBV6-6 with TRBJ2-5, with D possibly TRBD2 on 7 matching bases. The CDR3 covers 15 residues. The V gene lost 2 bases and the J gene lost 4 bases, with 14 bases spanning the gap. Germline V lookup: CDR1 MNHNY, CDR2 SVGAGI (reference sequence). CDR3 loop: CASSYDTGRAETQYF. CDR3 bases: TGTGCCAGCAGTTACGATACAGGGAGGGCAGAGACCCAGTACTTC.

The CDR3 reads CSVEDSGTDTDTQYF. DNA of the CDR3: TGCAGCGTTGAAGATAGCGGGACAGACACAGATACGCAGTATTTT. The gene calls are TRBV29-1 and TRBJ2-3; D might be TRBD2 (8 bases). Trimming shortened V by 0 bases and J by 2 bases, and 12 bases separated the two germline ends. The CDR3 extends over 15 amino acids. The germline CDR1 and CDR2 sequences are SQVTM and ANQGSEA.

V usage is TRBV25-1 and J usage is TRBJ2-7; D might be TRBD1 (5 bases). The length of the CDR3 is 15 residues. In germline, CDR1 is MGHDK, CDR2 SYGVNS. With 3 bases removed from V and 6 bases from J, the gap between germline ends came to 18 bases. The CDR3 region has the DNA TGTGCCAGCAGTGAGGAAAGGGGAAACTACTGCGAGCAGTACTTC. Translated, it gives CASSEERGNYCEQYF.

The chain carries TRBV19 and TRBJ2-7; D is unresolved. Germline V gives CDR1 LNHDA, CDR2 SQIVND (reference sequence). Trimming removed 4 bases from V and 4 bases from J, with 17 bases in between. There are 15 residues in the CDR3. CDR3 in DNA: TGTGCCAGTAGTAGGTGGTTCGGCGGTAATTACGAGCAGTACTTC. Encoded protein: CASSRWFGGNYEQYF. Based on the CDR3 plus reference TRBV19 and TRBJ2-7, the full variable domain is DGGITQSPKYLFRKEGQNVTLSCEQNLNHDAMYWYRQDPGQGLRLIYYSQIVNDFQKGDIAEGYSVSREKKESFPLTVTSAQKNPTAFYLCASSRWFGGNYEQYFGPGTRLTVT.